The count of the clone carrying this T cell receptor (beta chain) is one. With 0 bases removed from V and 6 bases from J, the gap between germline ends came to 11 bases. This CDR3 is 14 amino acids long. Germline V gene data show CDR1 as LGHNA and CDR2 as YNFKEQ. In the authors' workflow: Scientists estimated how many nucleated cells there were by amplifying reference gene primers. Libraries were prepared by immunoSEQ multiplex PCR; TCRdb keeps only in-frame clonotypes and omits some of them. D and trimming come from the DNA, and the V and J calls and clone size come from that table. The sample includes about 160,000 clones, roughly 90% seen only once; the top ten take approximately 4.9%. The sample comes from a study of blood T cell repertoires in COVID-19.

The sequence came from a man aged 25-45 years with COVID-19, enrolled during active disease. Sequencing was performed on peripheral blood. The chain is built from TRBV4-2 and TRBJ1-1, with TRBD1 as a possible D gene (5 bases). The CDR3 loop reads CASSQEGRGSEAFF. The CDR3 region has the DNA TGTGCCAGCAGCCAAGAGGGGCGGGGCTCTGAAGCTTTCTTT.